This T cell receptor beta chain originates from a study of cytomegalovirus exposure and HLA in healthy donors. Study-level results: When analyzed later, the rates of TCR association showed variation by HLA locus, with DRB1 the most and HLA-C the fewest. It has been reported that TCR beta sequences accurately predicted the HLA-A and HLA-B alleles of most subjects.

Germline V gives CDR1 SGHNT, CDR2 YYREEE (reference sequence). This CDR3 contains 15 residues. Trimming pared 0 bases from V and 1 base from J, leaving 10 bases between. The PCR made use of 60 Vbeta and 13 Jbeta primers. Using immunoSEQ multiplex PCR, the repertoire was profiled, and TCRdb retains in-frame clones only, with some absent. This table holds about 89,000 clones, around 84% found once. Comments on this clone: Its cognate antigen is unknown.

The rearrangement links TRBV5-4 to TRBJ1-2; D remains unclear. The receptor comes from a man aged 35-49 years in good health and CMV-seropositive. Sequenced material: PBMCs. The DNA of the CDR3 is TGTGCCAGCAGCTTGGTAAAAGGAGGTAACTATGGCTACACCTTC. As protein: CASSLVKGGNYGYTF.